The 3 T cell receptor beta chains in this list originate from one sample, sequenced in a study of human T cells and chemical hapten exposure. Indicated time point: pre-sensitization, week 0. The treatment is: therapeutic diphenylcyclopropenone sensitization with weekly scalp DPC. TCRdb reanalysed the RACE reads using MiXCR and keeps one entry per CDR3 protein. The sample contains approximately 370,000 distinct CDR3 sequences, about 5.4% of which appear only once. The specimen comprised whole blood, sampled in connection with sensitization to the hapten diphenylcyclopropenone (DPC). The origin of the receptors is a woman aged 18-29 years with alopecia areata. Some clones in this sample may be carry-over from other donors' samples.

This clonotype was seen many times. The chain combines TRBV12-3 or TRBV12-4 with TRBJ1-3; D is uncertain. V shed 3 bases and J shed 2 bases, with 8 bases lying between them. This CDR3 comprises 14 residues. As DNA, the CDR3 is TGTGCCAGCAGTTTTTTGACGGCTGGAAACACCATATATTTT. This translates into CASSFLTAGNTIYF.

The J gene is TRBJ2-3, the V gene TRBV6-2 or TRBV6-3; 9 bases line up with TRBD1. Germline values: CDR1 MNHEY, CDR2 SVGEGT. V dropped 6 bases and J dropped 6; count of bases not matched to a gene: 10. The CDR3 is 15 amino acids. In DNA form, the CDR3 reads TGTGCCAGCAGAGTTTGGGACAGGGATCCGGATACGCAGTATTTT. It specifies CASRVWDRDPDTQYF.

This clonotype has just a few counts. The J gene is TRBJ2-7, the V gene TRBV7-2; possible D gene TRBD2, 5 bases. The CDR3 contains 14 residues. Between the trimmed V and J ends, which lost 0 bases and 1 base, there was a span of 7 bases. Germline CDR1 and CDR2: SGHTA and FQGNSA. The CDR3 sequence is CASSLARDSYEQYF. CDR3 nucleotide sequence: TGTGCCAGCAGCTTAGCTCGGGATTCCTACGAGCAGTACTTC. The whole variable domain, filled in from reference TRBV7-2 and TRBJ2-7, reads GAGVSQSPSNKVTEKGKDVELRCDPISGHTALYWYRQSLGQGLEFLIYFQGNSAPDKSGLPSDRFSAERTGGSVSTLTIQRTQQEDSAVYLCASSLARDSYEQYFGPGTRLTVT.